This TCR beta chain was recorded in a study of regulatory T cells in long-lasting Graves disease. The germline V gene has CDR1 SGHKS and CDR2 YYEKEE (reference sequence). V shed 0 bases and J 4 bases; nucleotides not matched to a gene: 2. This CDR3 spans 16 amino acids. Noted time point: newly diagnosed GD, antithyroid drugs for less than 3 months. The TCR library was made from RNA extracted from PBMCs. HTBI primers from iRepertoire and Arm-PCR of CDR3 regions yielded the TCR beta libraries. TCRdb independently ran MiXCR on the multiplex PCR reads; one entry per CDR3 protein. Here the sample spans some 250,000 distinct CDR3 sequences, approximately 16% being singletons.

The rearrangement uses TRBV5-5 and TRBJ2-5, with 14 nucleotides matching TRBD2. Material: peripheral blood mononuclear cells (PBMCs), obtained at new diagnosis, from a patient treated with antithyroid drugs. This receptor was identified in a female donor with Graves disease. The CDR3 region has the DNA TGTGCCAGCAGCTTGGTAGGGACTAGCGGGAGAGAGACCCAGTACTTC. Its protein product is CASSLVGTSGRETQYF.